The 6 T cell receptor beta chains reported below all come from one sample, sequenced in a study of blood T cell repertoires in COVID-19. Measured with immunoSEQ multiplex PCR; TCRdb has only the in-frame clones, and not every one. The sample yields fewer than 400,000 clones, roughly nine tenths seen once. The specimen was PBMCs or T cells enriched from blood (not recorded which). The source of these receptors is a woman younger than 45 who had recovered from COVID-19.

The chain couples TRBV7-9 to TRBJ2-7; D is possibly TRBD1 (5 bases). Trimming removed 4 bases from V and 2 bases from J, with 12 bases in between. This CDR3 spans 14 amino acids. The germline gives CDR1 SEHNR, CDR2 FQNEAQ (reference sequence). CDR3 coding DNA: TGTGCCAGCAGCTCCAGGGTGACCCCCTACGAGCAGTACTTC. Its translation: CASSSRVTPYEQYF.

Note on this clone: This may be a read error, as it is one base from a much larger clone. The V and J genes are TRBV11-2 and TRBJ2-7, with D maybe TRBD2 (5 bases). The V end was cut by 5 bases, the J end by 1 base, with 6 bases between. In germline, CDR1 is SGHAT, CDR2 FQNNGV. The CDR3 is 12 amino acids. As DNA, the CDR3 is TGTGCCAGCAGCACGGGATCCTACGAGCAGTACTTC. This codes for CASSTGSYEQYF.

V gene TRBV6-5 combines with J gene TRBJ2-7; 7 bases fit TRBD1. This CDR3 comprises 14 residues. CDR1 MNHEY and CDR2 SVGAGI come from the germline V gene. V was clipped by 6 bases and J by 3 bases; unmatched bases: 8. The CDR3 bases are TGTGCCAGCAGCTCCGGGACAGAGATCTACGAGCAGTACTTC. This gives the protein CASSSGTEIYEQYF.

This clone was found a few times. This chain links TRBV27 with TRBJ1-1; D uncertain. The CDR3 totals 16 residues. V gave up 7 bases and J gave up 8 bases, with 26 bases separating them. CDR1 and CDR2 (germline): MNHEY, SMNVEV (reference sequence). The DNA of the CDR3 is TGTGCCAGCATCGACAATGCTGGAGGGATGAATCGCGAAGCTTTCTTT. Its translation: CASIDNAGGMNREAFF.

The J gene is TRBJ2-7, the V gene TRBV7-9, with a possible D match to TRBD1 (5 bases). V lost 1 base, J lost 7 bases, and 14 bases lay in between. The CDR3 is made up of 14 amino acids. Germline lookup yields CDR1 SEHNR and CDR2 FQNEAQ (reference sequence). In nucleotides, the CDR3 is TGTGCCAGCAGCTTAGTTGGCAGGGTGGGGGAGCAGTACTTC. It specifies CASSLVGRVGEQYF.

This sequence joins TRBV5-1 and TRBJ2-7; 7 bases are a match to TRBD1. V trimming: 3 bases; J trimming: 0 bases; junction bases outside the gene matches: 3. The CDR3 runs to 14 residues. Germline V gene lookup returns CDR1 SGHRS and CDR2 YFSETQ. The CDR3 reads CASSSGQSSYEQYF. Written as DNA, the CDR3 is TGCGCCAGCAGCTCGGGACAGAGCTCCTACGAGCAGTACTTC.